This TCR beta chain was sequenced for a study of post-analysis software for immune sequencing data (dated by TCRdb to about 2015). Regarding the study in general: Relapsing-remitting, secondary progressive and progressive-relapsing multiple sclerosis were recorded as disease courses, and subtype annotation was lacking for some patients. A subset of samples was prepared in parallel using single-end sample barcoding, then pooled and co-amplified after Illumina adapter ligation. The multiple sclerosis patient repertoires were compared with more than 9 previously published healthy control repertoires from donors aged about 6 to 25 years. The research as a whole found: Significantly lower normalized Chao1 diversity was found in multiple sclerosis patients than in controls, suggesting substantial peripheral T-cell clonal expansion. The control group was slightly older than the multiple sclerosis patient group. When samples were clustered directly using the F measure, samples prepared in the same batch co-clustered strongly, which prompted a batch-effect correction. Patients showed significantly higher frequencies than controls for a handful of TRBV segments, among them TRBV5-6, TRBV5-1 and TRBV20-1.

Libraries came from PCR. The sequencer was an Illumina HiSeq 2500. To reduce PCR and sequencing biases, unique molecular identifiers were incorporated into the TCR beta cDNA libraries. Per 1 to 10 million input T cells, roughly 500,000 cDNA molecules were obtained, such that each molecule approximated one T cell. Patient libraries were prepared and sequenced with the same protocol used for the earlier healthy control dataset. Samples belonging to the same batch were prepared together, multiplexed and sequenced on a shared HiSeq lane. Per the original workflow: Raw barcoded reads were processed with MIGEC, discarding single-read molecular identifier groups before consensus assembly and CDR3 extraction. Clonotype tables were post-analysed with VDJtools, normalizing diversity by down-sampling all datasets to the smallest sample size. To correct batch-related cross-sample contamination, repertoire overlap clustering matched CDR3 amino acid sequences but not nucleotide sequences. TCRdb took the public reads, trimmed them with fastp at Q25, ran MiXCR for clone calling and kept in-frame beta chains. Each entry is one CDR3 protein sequence, shown with its most common DNA and genes. For this entry, the V and J calls and clone size follow TCRdb and not the study's own pipeline. This sample lists approximately 180,000 distinct CDR3 sequences; approximately 30% were detected once. 1.5% of the sample is in the top ten clones.

TCR beta repertoires were profiled from peripheral blood of 13 young patients with multiple sclerosis to demonstrate the VDJtools post-analysis software. The patients with multiple sclerosis were children and adolescents between roughly 6 and 17 years of age. The V end loses 4 bases and the J end loses 4 bases, and a stretch of 10 bases separates them. The CDR3, from cysteine to phenylalanine, totals 13 residues. Only the CDR3 DNA stays, 39 bases, in frame from base 1. CDR1 and CDR2, looked up from the germline V gene (reference sequence), are SEHNR and FQNEAQ. In its sample, this clonotype was seen a few times. The specificity of this receptor is unknown. The sample holds no much larger clone one base away, and base qualities are not on file.

The V and J genes are TRBV7-9 and TRBJ1-1; D gene: possibly TRBD1, on 6 matching bases. This TCR derives from a girl aged 10-17 years with multiple sclerosis. The specimen was blood. The CDR3 region: CASSSLDSTEAFF. The DNA sequence follows: TGTGCCAGCAGCTCTTTGGACAGCACTGAAGCTTTCTTT.